What follows are 11 T cell receptor beta chains derived from one specimen sequenced in a study of blood T cell repertoires in COVID-19. Libraries were prepared by immunoSEQ multiplex PCR; TCRdb keeps only in-frame clonotypes and omits some of them. The sample has 220,000 or so clones, 65% to 85% seen once. The specimen sequenced was peripheral blood. These receptors were taken from a woman in her sixties or seventies with acute or convalescent COVID-19.

This chain uses TRBV2 with TRBJ1-2, with TRBD1 identical over 8 bases. V dropped 3 bases and J dropped 6; count of bases not matched to a gene: 3. The germline V gene has CDR1 SNHLY and CDR2 FYNNEI. This CDR3 is built from 13 residues. CDR3 bases: TGTGCCAGCAGTGATCAGGGGGCGCATGGCTACACCTTC. The encoded protein is CASSDQGAHGYTF.

V is TRBV4-3 and J is TRBJ1-3; TRBD1 agrees at 7 bases. CDR3 length: 17 amino acids. Germline V gives CDR1 LGHNA, CDR2 YSLEER. Germline trimming cut 0 bases from V and 1 base from J; bases unmatched to any gene: 6. This CDR3 reads CASSQDETGSSGNTIYF. The CDR3 DNA is TGCGCCAGCAGCCAAGATGAGACAGGGTCATCTGGAAACACCATATATTTT.

This chain uses TRBV11-2 with TRBJ1-2; TRBD1 might be the D (6 bases). The CDR3 sequence is 13 residues long. Germline-derived CDR1 and CDR2 are SGHAT and FQNNGV. Trimming removed 5 bases from V and 7 bases from J, with 14 bases in between. In nucleotides, the CDR3 is TGTGCCAGCAGCAATACAGGGACGGGTGGCTACACCTTC. This encodes CASSNTGTGGYTF.

The chain recombines TRBV7-2 with TRBJ2-3; the D is unclear. Trimming shortened V by 4 bases and J by 1 base, and 9 bases separated the two germline ends. The CDR3 contains 14 residues. Germline lookup yields CDR1 SGHTA and CDR2 FQGNSA. CDR3 sequence (DNA): TGTGCCAGCAGCTCACCTAGTGGCACAGATACGCAGTATTTT. As protein: CASSSPSGTDTQYF.

J is TRBJ1-2 and V is TRBV4-1; 7 positions agree with TRBD1. The CDR3 covers 14 residues. The germline V gene has CDR1 MGHRA and CDR2 YSYEKL. V trimming: 1 base; J trimming: 4 bases; junction bases outside the gene matches: 3. The CDR3 spells CASSQGQGGYGYTF. CDR3 nucleotides: TGCGCCAGCAGCCAAGGACAGGGAGGCTATGGCTACACCTTC.

The chain is built from TRBV7-3 and TRBJ1-6; D gene uncertain. Per germline, CDR1 SGHTA and CDR2 FQGTGA. The CDR3 covers 13 residues. The germline V and J ends were trimmed by 11 bases and 8 bases, with 16 bases remaining between them. The CDR3 sequence is CAAPGGRDSPLHF. Here the CDR3 DNA reads TGTGCCGCCCCTGGAGGAAGGGATTCACCCCTCCACTTT. Together with reference TRBV7-3 and TRBJ1-6, the CDR3 gives the full variable domain: GAGVSQTPSNKVTEKGKYVELRCDPISGHTALYWYRQSLGQGPEFLIYFQGTGAADDSGLPNDRFFAVRPEGSVSTLKIQRTERGDSAVYLCAAPGGRDSPLHFGNGTRLTVT.

The chain is built from TRBV6-1 and TRBJ1-5, with TRBD1 matching 8 bases. The CDR3 has 17 residues. Germline assignment: CDR1 MNHNS and CDR2 SASEGT. V was clipped by 1 base and J by 5 bases; unmatched bases: 10. The CDR3 loop reads CASSEGRQGPNYQPQHF. DNA of the CDR3: TGTGCCAGCAGTGAAGGGAGACAGGGGCCAAATTATCAGCCCCAGCATTTT.

The chain employs TRBV5-4 and TRBJ1-1; 8 nucleotides match TRBD1. Per germline, CDR1 SGHNT and CDR2 YYREEE (reference sequence). This CDR3 has 14 residues. Trimming at V came to 0 bases and at J to 10 bases, leaving 8 bases not matched to a gene. The CDR3: CASSLEVSGQVAFF. Written as DNA, the CDR3 is TGTGCCAGCAGCTTGGAAGTTTCGGGACAGGTAGCTTTCTTT.

This clone was observed a single time. V and J are TRBV4-2 and TRBJ1-6; no clear D. This CDR3 is 14 amino acids long. Germline V CDR1 and CDR2: LGHNA, YNFKEQ. V shed 4 bases and J shed 9 bases, with 13 bases lying between them. CDR3 sequence (DNA): TGTGCCAGCAGCCCCTTAACCGGGAGTTCACCCCTCCACTTT. This gives the protein CASSPLTGSSPLHF.

The rearrangement uses TRBV7-3 and TRBJ1-1, with D possibly TRBD1 on 5 matching bases. Deletions cut 3 bases from V and 1 base from J, with 6 bases between. CDR1 and CDR2 (germline): SGHTA, FQGTGA. The CDR3 spans 13 residues. The CDR3 loop is CASSFGGNTEAFF. The CDR3, as DNA: TGTGCCAGCAGCTTCGGGGGGAACACTGAAGCTTTCTTT.

This clone was seen a handful of times. This chain joins TRBV6-2 or TRBV6-3 and TRBJ1-4; weak D call: TRBD1 (6 bases). CDR1 and CDR2 (germline): MNHEY, SVGEGT. The V end was cut by 2 bases, the J end by 11 bases, with 9 bases between. The CDR3 extends over 12 amino acids. CDR3 coding DNA: TGTGCCAGCAGTTACGGGACACTGAAACTGTTTTTT. This sequence encodes CASSYGTLKLFF.